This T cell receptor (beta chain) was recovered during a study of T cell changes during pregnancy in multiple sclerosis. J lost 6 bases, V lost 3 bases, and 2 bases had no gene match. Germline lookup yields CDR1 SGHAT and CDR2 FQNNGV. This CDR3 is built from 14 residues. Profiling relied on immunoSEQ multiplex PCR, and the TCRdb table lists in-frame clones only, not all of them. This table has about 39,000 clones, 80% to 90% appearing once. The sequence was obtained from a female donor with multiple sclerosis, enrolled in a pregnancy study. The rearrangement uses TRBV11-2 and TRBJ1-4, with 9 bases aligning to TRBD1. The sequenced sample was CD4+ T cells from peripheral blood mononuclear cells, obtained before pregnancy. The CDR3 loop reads CASSLGQGHEKLFF. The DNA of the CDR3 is TGTGCCAGCAGCTTGGGACAGGGTCATGAAAAACTGTTTTTT. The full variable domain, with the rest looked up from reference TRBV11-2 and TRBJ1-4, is EAGVAQSPRYKIIEKRQSVAFWCNPISGHATLYWYQQILGQGPKLLIQFQNNGVVDDSQLPKDRFSAERLKGVDSTLKIQPAKLEDSAVYLCASSLGQGHEKLFFGSGTQLSVL.